This entry lists 5 T cell receptor beta chains sequenced from one sample in a study of T cells in Graves' hyperthyroidism and ophthalmopathy. There were TCR beta CDR3 regions amplified from RNA transcripts. HTBI primers were used for first-round RT-PCR of the TCR CDR3. Via MiXCR, TCRdb re-called the multiplex PCR reads, giving one row per CDR3 protein. This sample yields 500,000 to 600,000 distinct CDR3 sequences, of which 35% to 50% are seen a single time; around 44% belongs to the top ten. The sequenced sample consisted of peripheral blood or thyroid tissue (not recorded which). The receptors shown here come from an adult woman with Graves' disease, either hyperthyroidism or ophthalmopathy (not recorded which).

The gene calls are TRBV9 and TRBJ1-2; D remains ambiguous. V lost 4 bases, J lost 2 bases, and 15 bases lay in between. The CDR3 is made up of 15 amino acids. Germline V CDR1 and CDR2: SGDLS, YYNGEE. CDR3 nucleotide sequence: TGTGCCAGCAGCTCTACCCCCGGATCCAACTATGGCTACACCTTC. Translation: CASSSTPGSNYGYTF.

This rearrangement joins TRBV7-2 to TRBJ1-2; TRBD1 is a possible D gene (5 bases). The CDR3 totals 15 residues. Germline V gene lookup returns CDR1 SGHTA and CDR2 FQGNSA. V was clipped by 0 bases and J by 4 bases, with 12 bases between them. The CDR3 DNA is TGTACCAGCAGCTTAGCCGCAGGGAGCGGCTATGGCTACACCTTC. The encoded protein is CTSSLAAGSGYGYTF.

This clonotype was recorded a few times. This chain connects TRBV19 to TRBJ1-1; unclear D gene. Between the trimmed V and J ends, which lost 7 bases and 4 bases, there was a span of 16 bases. The germline CDR1 and CDR2 sequences are LNHDA and SQIVND (reference sequence). The CDR3 sequence is 14 residues long. The CDR3: CASIGLLGSTEAFF. The CDR3 coding sequence is TGTGCCAGTATTGGGCTTTTGGGGAGCACTGAAGCTTTCTTT.

The chain combines TRBV7-3 with TRBJ2-5; 14 bases match TRBD2. The trim removed 4 bases at V and 5 bases at J, leaving 9 bases unmatched. CDR3 size: 17 residues. CDR1 SGHTA and CDR2 FQGTGA come from the germline V gene. This CDR3 reads CASSSGTSGRDMETQYF. The CDR3 nucleotides read TGTGCCAGCAGCTCCGGGACTAGCGGGAGAGATATGGAGACCCAGTACTTC.

V and J are TRBV6-2 or TRBV6-3 and TRBJ2-7; 9 bases map to TRBD1. This CDR3 contains 16 residues. CDR1 MNHEY and CDR2 SVGEGT come from the germline V gene. J gave up 1 base and V 10 bases, and 14 bases lay outside the gene matches. CDR3 residues: CATLDRGSRLSYEQYF. The CDR3 coding sequence is TGTGCCACCCTCGACAGGGGGAGCCGACTATCCTACGAGCAGTACTTC.